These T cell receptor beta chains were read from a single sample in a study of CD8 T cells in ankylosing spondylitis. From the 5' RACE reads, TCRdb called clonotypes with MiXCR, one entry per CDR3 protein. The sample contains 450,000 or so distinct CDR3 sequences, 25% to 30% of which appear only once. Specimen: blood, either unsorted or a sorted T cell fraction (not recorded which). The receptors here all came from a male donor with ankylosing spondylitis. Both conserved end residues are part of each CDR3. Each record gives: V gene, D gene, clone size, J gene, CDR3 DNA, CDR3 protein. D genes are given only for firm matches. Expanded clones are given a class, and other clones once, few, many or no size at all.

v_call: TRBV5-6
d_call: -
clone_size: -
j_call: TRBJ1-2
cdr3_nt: TGTGCCAGCAGCCCCCGACAGTTAGCTAACTATGGCTACACCTTC
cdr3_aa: CASSPRQLANYGYTF

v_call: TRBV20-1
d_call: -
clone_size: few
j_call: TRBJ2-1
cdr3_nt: TGCAGTGCTCGGACCCCGAGCTCCTACAATGAGCAGTTCTTC
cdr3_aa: CSARTPSSYNEQFF

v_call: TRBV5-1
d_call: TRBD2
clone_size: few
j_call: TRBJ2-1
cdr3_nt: TGCGCCAGCAGCTTGGGACTAGCGGTCGGTGAGCAGTTCTTC
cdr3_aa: CASSLGLAVGEQFF

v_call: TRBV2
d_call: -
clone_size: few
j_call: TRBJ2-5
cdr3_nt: TGTGCCAGCGGAGGGGTCCAAGAGACCCAGTACTTC
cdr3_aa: CASGGVQETQYF

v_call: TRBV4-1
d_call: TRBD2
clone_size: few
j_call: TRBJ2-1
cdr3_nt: TGCGCCAGCAGCCATGGGACTAGCGGGAGGACAAGGAATGAGCAGTTCTTC
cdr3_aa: CASSHGTSGRTRNEQFF

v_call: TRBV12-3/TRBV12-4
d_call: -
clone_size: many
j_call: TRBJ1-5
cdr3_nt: TGTGCCAGCAGCTTCGGGGGTGATCAGCCCCAGCATTTT
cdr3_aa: CASSFGGDQPQHF

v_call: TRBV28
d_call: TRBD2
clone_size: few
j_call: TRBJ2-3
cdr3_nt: TGTGCCAGCACGGGGGGTAGCGGACAATTCACAGATACGCAGTATTTT
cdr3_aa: CASTGGSGQFTDTQYF

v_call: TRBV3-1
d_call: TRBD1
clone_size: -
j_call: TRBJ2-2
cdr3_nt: TGTGCCAGCAGCCAAAGACAGGGGACCTACACCGGGGAGCTGTTTTTT
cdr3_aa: CASSQRQGTYTGELFF

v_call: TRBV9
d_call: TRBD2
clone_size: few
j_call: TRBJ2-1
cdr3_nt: TGTGCCAGCAGCGTAGGTAGCGGGAGCCACAATGAGCAGTTCTTC
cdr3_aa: CASSVGSGSHNEQFF

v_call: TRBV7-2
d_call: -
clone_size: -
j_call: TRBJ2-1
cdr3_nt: TGTGCCAGCAGCTTAGCGGCGACCTCCTACAATGAGCAGTTCTTC
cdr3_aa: CASSLAATSYNEQFF

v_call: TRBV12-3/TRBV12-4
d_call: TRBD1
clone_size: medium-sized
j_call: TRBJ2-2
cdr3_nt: TGTGCCAGCAGTTATGGGACAGGGGCGAACACCGGGGAGCTGTTTTTT
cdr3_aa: CASSYGTGANTGELFF

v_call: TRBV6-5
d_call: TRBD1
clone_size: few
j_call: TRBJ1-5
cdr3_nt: TGTGCCAGCAGTTACCGAGGGACAGATCAGCCCCAGCATTTT
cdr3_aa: CASSYRGTDQPQHF

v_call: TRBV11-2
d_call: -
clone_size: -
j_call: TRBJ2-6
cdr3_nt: TGTGCCAGCAGCTTAGTCAGTCGGGAAACCAACTCTGGGGCCAACGTCCTGACTTTC
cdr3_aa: CASSLVSRETNSGANVLTF

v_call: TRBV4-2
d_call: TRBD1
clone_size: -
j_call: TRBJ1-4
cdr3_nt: TGTGCCAGCAAACCGGGACAGGGTAATGAAAAACTGTTTTTT
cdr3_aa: CASKPGQGNEKLFF

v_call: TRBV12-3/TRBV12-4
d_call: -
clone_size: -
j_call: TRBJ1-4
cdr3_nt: TGTGCCAGCAGTGTACAGGGCCAGGCTGAAAAACTGTTTTTT
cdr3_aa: CASSVQGQAEKLFF

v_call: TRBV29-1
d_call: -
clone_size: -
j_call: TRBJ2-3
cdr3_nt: TGCAGCGTTGGCGTTCATCCTGAGCCGAGCACAGATACGCAGTATTTT
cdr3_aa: CSVGVHPEPSTDTQYF

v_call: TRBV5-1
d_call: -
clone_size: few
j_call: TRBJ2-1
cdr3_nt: TGCGCCAGCAGAAGGGAAATTTACAATGAGCAGTTCTTC
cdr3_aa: CASRREIYNEQFF

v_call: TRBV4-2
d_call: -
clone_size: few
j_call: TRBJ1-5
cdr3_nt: TGTGCCAGCAGCCAAGAAGGAGGGGACAATCAGCCCCAGCATTTT
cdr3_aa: CASSQEGGDNQPQHF

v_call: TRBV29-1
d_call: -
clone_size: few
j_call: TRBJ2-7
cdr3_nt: TGCAGCGTTGGGGTAGTGGGATTGATCGGCGAGCAGTACTTC
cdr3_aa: CSVGVVGLIGEQYF

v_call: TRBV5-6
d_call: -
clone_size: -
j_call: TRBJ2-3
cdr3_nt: TGTGCCAGCAGCTTGGAATATGGGGACACAGATACGCAGTATTTT
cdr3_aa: CASSLEYGDTDTQYF

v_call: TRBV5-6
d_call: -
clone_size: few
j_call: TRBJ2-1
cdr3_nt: TGTGCCAGCAGCTTGGATATGGGCCCCCCTTACAATGAGCAGTTCTTC
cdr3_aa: CASSLDMGPPYNEQFF

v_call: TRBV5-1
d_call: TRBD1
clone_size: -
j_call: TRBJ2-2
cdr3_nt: TGCGCCAGCAGCCTACAGGGGGATAGCACCGGGGAGCTGTTTTTT
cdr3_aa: CASSLQGDSTGELFF

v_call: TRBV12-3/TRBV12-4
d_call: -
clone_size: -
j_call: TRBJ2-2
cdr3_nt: TGTGCCAGCAGTTTTGAGTACACCGGGGAGCTGTTTTTT
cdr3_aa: CASSFEYTGELFF

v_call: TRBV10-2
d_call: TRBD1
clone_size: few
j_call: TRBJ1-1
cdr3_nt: TGCGCCAGCAGTGAGTTCAGGGGGGGAATGAACACTGAAGCTTTCTTT
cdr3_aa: CASSEFRGGMNTEAFF

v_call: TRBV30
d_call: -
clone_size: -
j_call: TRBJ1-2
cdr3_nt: TGTGCCTGGAGGGATGGGGGCGGTTCCTATGGCTACACCTTC
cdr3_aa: CAWRDGGGSYGYTF

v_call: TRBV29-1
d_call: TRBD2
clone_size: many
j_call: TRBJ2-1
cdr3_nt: TGCAGCGTTGAAGCTGTACTAGCGGGGGACCGCTACAATGAGCAGTTCTTC
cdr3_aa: CSVEAVLAGDRYNEQFF

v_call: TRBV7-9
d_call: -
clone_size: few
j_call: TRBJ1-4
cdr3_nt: TGTGCCAGCGTGAGGGGCGGGCATGAAAAACTGTTTTTT
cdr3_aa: CASVRGGHEKLFF

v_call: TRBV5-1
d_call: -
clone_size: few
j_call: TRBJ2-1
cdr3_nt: TGCGCCAGCAGTGACCTTAGCGGAGGGGGGTACAATGAGCAGTTCTTC
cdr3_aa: CASSDLSGGGYNEQFF

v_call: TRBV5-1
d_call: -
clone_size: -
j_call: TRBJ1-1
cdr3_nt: TGCGCCAGCAGCCGGGGGGCGGTACTGAACACTGAAGCTTTCTTT
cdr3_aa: CASSRGAVLNTEAFF

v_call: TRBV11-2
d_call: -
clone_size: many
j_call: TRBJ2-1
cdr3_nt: TGTGCCAGCAGCTTAGGGTACTCTATAAATGAGCAGTTCTTC
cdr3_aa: CASSLGYSINEQFF

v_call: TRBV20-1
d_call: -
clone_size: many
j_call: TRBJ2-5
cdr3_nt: TGCAGTGCTACCCATTCGGGGAGAGAGACCCAGTACTTC
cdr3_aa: CSATHSGRETQYF